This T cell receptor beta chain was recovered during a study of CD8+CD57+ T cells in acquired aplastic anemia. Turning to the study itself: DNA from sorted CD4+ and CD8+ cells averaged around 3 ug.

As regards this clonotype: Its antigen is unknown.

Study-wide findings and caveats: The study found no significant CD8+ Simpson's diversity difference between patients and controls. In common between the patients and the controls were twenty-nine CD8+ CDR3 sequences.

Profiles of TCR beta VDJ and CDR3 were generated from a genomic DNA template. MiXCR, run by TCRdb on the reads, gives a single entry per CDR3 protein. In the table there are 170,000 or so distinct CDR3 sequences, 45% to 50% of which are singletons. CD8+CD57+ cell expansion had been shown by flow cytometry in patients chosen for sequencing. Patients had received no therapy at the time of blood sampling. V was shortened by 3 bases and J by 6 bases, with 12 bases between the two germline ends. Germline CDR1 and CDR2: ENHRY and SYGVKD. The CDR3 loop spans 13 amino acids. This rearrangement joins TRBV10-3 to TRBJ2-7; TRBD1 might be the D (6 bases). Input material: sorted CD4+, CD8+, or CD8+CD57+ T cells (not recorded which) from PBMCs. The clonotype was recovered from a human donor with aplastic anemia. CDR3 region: CAISEQGLAEQYF. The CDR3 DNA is TGTGCCATCAGTGAACAGGGCCTCGCCGAGCAGTACTTC.